These 29 T cell receptor beta chains were sequenced from one sample in a study of response to subunit inactivated influenza vaccine. MiXCR, applied by TCRdb to the RT-PCR reads, yields one record per CDR3 protein. The profile covers under 200,000 distinct CDR3 sequences, with approximately 11% appearing a single time and around 12% taken by the ten largest. The sequencing here drew on non-naive T cells sorted from PBMCs, taken roughly 47 days after vaccination. The receptor set was obtained from a man in his fifties who received an inactivated influenza vaccine.

This clonotype was picked up many times. The chain recombines TRBV5-1 with TRBJ1-2; D is perhaps TRBD1 (5 bases). The CDR3 consists of 15 residues. V was shortened by 1 base and J by 3 bases, with 13 bases between the two germline ends. Looked up from germline, CDR1 is SGHRS and CDR2 is YFSETQ. CDR3 residues: CASSLNTGTDYGYTF. The CDR3 DNA reads as TGCGCCAGCAGCTTGAACACAGGAACTGACTATGGCTACACCTTC. Looking up the rest from reference TRBV5-1 and TRBJ1-2 gives the full variable domain: KAGVTQTPRYLIKTRGQQVTLSCSPISGHRSVSWYQQTPGQGLQFLFEYFSETQRNKGNFPGRFSGRQFSNSRSEMNVSTLELGDSALYLCASSLNTGTDYGYTFGSGTRLTVV.

This rearrangement joins TRBV29-1 to TRBJ2-7; TRBD1 matches 10 bases. J gave up 3 bases and V 8 bases, and 7 bases lay outside the gene matches. CDR1 is SQVTM and CDR2 is ANQGSEA in the germline V gene. The CDR3 has 13 residues. The CDR3 nucleotides read TGCAGCTATACTTGGACAGGGGGCTACGAGCAGTACTTC. It encodes CSYTWTGGYEQYF.

This clonotype was seen repeatedly, ten times or more. The chain is built from TRBV6-5 and TRBJ1-5; D is uncertain. The CDR3 sequence is 14 residues long. V was pared by 2 bases and J by 1 base, with 6 bases between. Germline-derived CDR1 and CDR2 are MNHEY and SVGAGI. The CDR3 loop reads CASSYPNSNQPQHF. The CDR3 DNA sequence: TGTGCCAGCAGTTACCCTAACAGCAATCAGCCCCAGCATTTT.

The chain carries TRBV25-1 and TRBJ2-7; D is unresolved. The germline CDR1 and CDR2 sequences are MGHDK and SYGVNS. This CDR3 region has 13 residues. The ends were cut back, 3 bases at V and 4 bases at J, with 10 bases in the middle. The chain's CDR3 is CASSDRVRYEQYF. CDR3 DNA: TGTGCCAGCAGTGACCGGGTTAGGTACGAGCAGTACTTC.

This clonotype was seen a few times. The chain combines TRBV4-3 with TRBJ2-7; D is unresolved. The germline V gene encodes CDR1 LGHNA and CDR2 YSLEER. The CDR3 is made up of 13 amino acids. V dropped 1 base and J dropped 0 bases, with 4 bases sitting between them. CDR3 bases: TGCGCCAGCAGCCAAGGATCCTCCTACGAGCAGTACTTC. As protein: CASSQGSSYEQYF.

This clonotype has a handful of counts. This chain connects TRBV28 to TRBJ1-3; D gene ambiguous. CDR3 length: 14 residues. V was cut by 2 bases and J by 6 bases, with 11 bases left in between. Germline CDR1 MDHEN, CDR2 SYDVKM. The CDR3 reads CASSLGGMSNTIYF. The CDR3 DNA is TGTGCCAGCAGTTTAGGCGGGATGTCAAACACCATATATTTT.

V usage is TRBV5-6 and J usage is TRBJ2-7, with unresolved D. The V and J ends lost 1 base and 4 bases respectively, with 6 bases between them. Germline V gene sequence: CDR1 SGHDT, CDR2 YYEEEE. This CDR3 is 12 amino acids long. This CDR3 reads CASSLMGYEQYF. DNA of the CDR3: TGTGCCAGCAGCTTGATGGGGTACGAGCAGTACTTC.

This clonotype occurred a few times. The rearrangement links TRBV5-8 to TRBJ2-3; TRBD1 is a possible D gene (6 bases). V gave up 4 bases and J gave up 4 bases, with 13 bases separating them. The CDR3 covers 14 residues. The V gene's germline CDR1 is SGHTS and CDR2 YDEGEE. CDR3 sequence (DNA): TGTGCCAGCAGCCATGGACAGCGCGCAGATACGCAGTATTTT. As protein: CASSHGQRADTQYF.

This clonotype was detected many times. The CDR3 protein is CASSFRDRADIQYF. CDR3 nucleotides: TGTGCCAGCAGCTTCCGGGACAGGGCGGACATTCAGTACTTC. The V gene is TRBV3-1, the J gene TRBJ2-4, with 9 nucleotides matching TRBD1. The CDR3 has 14 residues. V shed 5 bases and J 8 bases; nucleotides not matched to a gene: 7. Germline V gene lookup returns CDR1 LGHDT and CDR2 YNNKEL (reference sequence).

This clonotype was recorded many times. The chain recombines TRBV7-9 with TRBJ2-2; D remains ambiguous. The CDR3 contains 12 residues. Between the trimmed V and J ends, which lost 5 bases and 7 bases, there was a span of 8 bases. CDR1 is SEHNR, CDR2 FQNEAQ, per germline (reference sequence). In DNA, the CDR3 is TGTGCCAGCAGCAGTGGCATCGGGGAGCTGTTTTTT. This translates into CASSSGIGELFF.

This clonotype turned up a few times. J is TRBJ2-5 and V is TRBV10-3; weak D call: TRBD2 (6 bases). Germline CDR1 ENHRY, CDR2 SYGVKD. The V end lost 0 bases, the J end lost 5 bases, and 13 bases lay between the germline ends. This CDR3 has 15 amino acids. DNA for the CDR3: TGTGCCATCAGTGAGTCGAAGGGAGGATACGAGACCCAGTACTTC. This translates into CAISESKGGYETQYF.

This clonotype has at least ten counts. The chain employs TRBV6-2 or TRBV6-3 and TRBJ1-2; 7 positions agree with TRBD1. Germline V gene data show CDR1 as MNHEY and CDR2 as SVGEGT. CDR3 size: 14 residues. The J segment lost 0 bases and the V segment lost 6 bases, leaving 4 bases of the junction unmatched. Here the CDR3 DNA reads TGTGCCAGCAGCCACGGGACAGCTAACTATGGCTACACCTTC. As protein: CASSHGTANYGYTF.

This chain links TRBV2 with TRBJ1-1; D is unclear. V was shortened by 10 bases and J by 0 bases, with 12 bases between the two germline ends. The CDR3 sequence is 13 residues long. CDR1 and CDR2 from the germline V gene are SNHLY and FYNNEI. DNA for the CDR3: TGTGCCACCAAACTTACGGTGAACACTGAAGCTTTCTTT. It specifies CATKLTVNTEAFF.

The CDR3 DNA reads TGCGCCAGCAGCCAGACCTACAGGGGGTATAGGTCGGGCACTGAAGCTTTCTTT. Translated, it gives CASSQTYRGYRSGTEAFF. The genes are TRBV4-3 and TRBJ1-1; 8 bases line up with TRBD1. This CDR3 contains 18 residues. The germline CDR1 and CDR2 sequences are LGHNA and YSLEER. V dropped 3 bases and J dropped 4; count of bases not matched to a gene: 16.

There are many counts of this clonotype. The rearrangement links TRBV15 to TRBJ1-1; TRBD1 matches 7 bases. The V segment lost 5 bases and the J segment 7 bases; nucleotides outside the gene matches: 4. Germline CDR1 is LNHNV and CDR2 is YYDKDF (reference sequence). CDR3 size: 12 residues. Here the CDR3 DNA reads TGTGCCACCAGCTCCACAGGGGTTGAAGCTTTCTTT. Translated: CATSSTGVEAFF.

This clonotype was detected only a few times. This chain connects TRBV21-1 to TRBJ2-1; TRBD2 reflects the table's D call only, with no check against the DNA. TRBV21-1 is designated a pseudogene. This CDR3 has 17 amino acids. CDR3 amino acids: CASSPEAGGRGYNEQFF. In nucleotides, the CDR3 is TGTGCCAGCAGCCCCGAGGCGGGGGGCCGGGGTTACAATGAGCAGTTCTTC.

The table lists this clonotype with a few counts. This may stem from a read error, because a much larger clone lies one nucleotide away. As the CDR3 is not closed by the conserved phenylalanine or tryptophan, this likely results from a read error. The chain combines TRBV12-3 or TRBV12-4 with TRBJ1-5; D uncertain. This CDR3 spans 14 amino acids. V was shortened by 7 bases and J by 0 bases, with 10 bases between the two germline ends. The CDR3 protein is CASKRTASNQPQHS. CDR3 nucleotide sequence: TGTGCCAGCAAGAGGACGGCTAGCAATCAGCCCCAGCATTCT.

The CDR3 region has the DNA TGTGCCAGCGAACAGTACTATAATTCACCCCTCCACTTT. This sequence encodes CASEQYYNSPLHF. V usage is TRBV5-5 and J usage is TRBJ1-6; D is ambiguous. The CDR3 is 13 amino acids. Germline CDR1 SGHKS, CDR2 YYEKEE (reference sequence). V was shortened by 7 bases and J by 3 bases, with 8 bases between the two germline ends.

Only a few counts were recorded for this clonotype. The gene calls are TRBV9 and TRBJ2-2; 8 nucleotides line up with TRBD2. The CDR3 extends over 15 amino acids. With 4 bases clipped from V and 7 bases from J, the junction kept 9 bases outside the gene matches. Germline V gene data show CDR1 as SGDLS and CDR2 as YYNGEE. The chain's CDR3 is CASSNKAGAGGELFF. DNA of the CDR3: TGTGCCAGCAGCAACAAAGCGGGAGCAGGCGGGGAGCTGTTTTTT.

In this sample, this clonotype turned up a few times. The CDR3 DNA is TGTGCCAGCAGCCCCGGTTGGTCTTCGTATGGCTACACCTTC. Protein sequence: CASSPGWSSYGYTF. The chain links TRBV5-6 to TRBJ1-2; the D is unclear. The CDR3 covers 14 residues. Trimming shortened V by 4 bases and J by 5 bases, and 15 bases separated the two germline ends. Germline CDR1 is SGHDT and CDR2 is YYEEEE.

There are a few counts of this clonotype. This chain links TRBV25-1 with TRBJ2-2; a weak D match, TRBD2 (5 bases). The ends were cut back, 4 bases at V and 7 bases at J, with 7 bases in the middle. In germline, CDR1 is MGHDK, CDR2 SYGVNS. This CDR3 contains 12 residues. Here the CDR3 DNA reads TGTGCCAGCAGTGCGGGAAGCGGGGAGCTGTTTTTT. Amino acids: CASSAGSGELFF.

This clonotype occurred a few times. The V call is TRBV10-3, the J call TRBJ2-7; TRBD1 agrees at 10 bases. The CDR3 is 14 residues long. Germline V gives CDR1 ENHRY, CDR2 SYGVKD. After removal of 7 bases from V and 0 bases from J, the junction contained 3 bases not matched to a gene. The CDR3 DNA is TGTGCCATCAATGACAGGGGGCACTCCTACGAGCAGTACTTC. This encodes CAINDRGHSYEQYF.

In its sample, this clonotype was seen a few times. The chain couples TRBV20-1 to TRBJ2-6, with 8 bases matching TRBD2. Germline CDR1 and CDR2: DFQATT and SNEGSKA (reference sequence). The length of the CDR3 is 18 residues. The V segment lost 1 base and the J segment 2 bases; nucleotides outside the gene matches: 10. The CDR3: CSARGSDGRAAGANVLTF. The CDR3 DNA reads as TGCAGTGCTAGAGGATCGGACGGGAGGGCCGCTGGGGCCAACGTCCTGACTTTC.

V is TRBV29-1 and J is TRBJ1-2; D is ambiguous. The CDR3 is made up of 13 amino acids. V lost 4 bases, J lost 9 bases, and 18 bases lay in between. Germline values: CDR1 SQVTM, CDR2 ANQGSEA. Here the CDR3 reads CSVGSARLRSYTF. CDR3 nucleotides: TGCAGCGTTGGGTCAGCCCGCCTTAGGAGCTACACCTTC.

This clonotype was seen more than once but under ten times. The J gene is TRBJ1-2, the V gene TRBV4-2, with D possibly TRBD1 on 5 matching bases. CDR3 length equals 16 residues. CDR1 LGHNA and CDR2 YNFKEQ come from the germline V gene. The V end lost 0 bases, the J end lost 4 bases, and 15 bases lay between the germline ends. The CDR3 bases are TGTGCCAGCAGCCAAGAATCTGGGGCCGTAGGCTATGGCTACACCTTC. This codes for CASSQESGAVGYGYTF.

In this sample, this clonotype turned up a few times. The gene calls are TRBV20-1 and TRBJ1-5, with 7 bases identical to TRBD1. This CDR3 is 15 amino acids long. Germline CDR1 reads DFQATT; CDR2 reads SNEGSKA (reference sequence). J gave up 4 bases and V 2 bases, and 8 bases lay outside the gene matches. The CDR3 here is CSARPRGTVNQPQHF. The CDR3 region has the DNA TGCAGTGCTAGACCACGGGGGACAGTAAATCAGCCCCAGCATTTT.

This clonotype has ten or more counts. The chain links TRBV4-2 to TRBJ1-6, with D unclear. The CDR3 has 15 residues. Germline CDR1 reads LGHNA; CDR2 reads YNFKEQ. Trimming left V 0 bases short and J 7 bases short, with 10 bases between. The CDR3 reads CASSQERQKNSPLHF. The DNA for the CDR3 is TGTGCCAGCAGCCAAGAACGGCAGAAAAATTCACCCCTCCACTTT.

This clonotype was observed a few times. The V gene is TRBV12-3 or TRBV12-4, the J gene TRBJ1-1; 7 bases are shared with TRBD1. V shed 4 bases, J shed 0 bases, and the junction held 2 bases outside the gene matches. The CDR3 has 14 residues. The CDR3 sequence: CASSWDSMNTEAFF. Written as DNA, the CDR3 is TGTGCCAGCAGTTGGGACAGCATGAACACTGAAGCTTTCTTT.

The sample holds many counts of this clonotype. The CDR3 spells CSARDNGGGFSGNTIYF. CDR3 DNA sequence: TGCAGTGCTAGAGATAATGGAGGTGGTTTCTCTGGAAACACCATATATTTT. This chain connects TRBV20-1 to TRBJ1-3; D remains ambiguous. This CDR3 contains 17 residues. The germline CDR1 and CDR2 sequences are DFQATT and SNEGSKA (reference sequence). Between the trimmed V and J ends, which lost 0 bases and 0 bases, there was a span of 15 bases.